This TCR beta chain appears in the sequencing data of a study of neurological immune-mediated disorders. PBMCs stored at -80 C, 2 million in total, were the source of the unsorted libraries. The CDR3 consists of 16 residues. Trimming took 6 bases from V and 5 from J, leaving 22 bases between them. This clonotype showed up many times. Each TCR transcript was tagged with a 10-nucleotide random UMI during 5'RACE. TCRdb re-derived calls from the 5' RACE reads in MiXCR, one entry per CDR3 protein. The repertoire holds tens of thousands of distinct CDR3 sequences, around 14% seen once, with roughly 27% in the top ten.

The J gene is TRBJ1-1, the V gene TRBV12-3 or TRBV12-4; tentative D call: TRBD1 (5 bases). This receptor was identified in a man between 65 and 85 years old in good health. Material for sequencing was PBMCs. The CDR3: CASSPDGWDAGTEAFF. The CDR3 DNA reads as TGTGCCAGCAGCCCGGATGGGTGGGACGCGGGGACTGAAGCTTTCTTT.